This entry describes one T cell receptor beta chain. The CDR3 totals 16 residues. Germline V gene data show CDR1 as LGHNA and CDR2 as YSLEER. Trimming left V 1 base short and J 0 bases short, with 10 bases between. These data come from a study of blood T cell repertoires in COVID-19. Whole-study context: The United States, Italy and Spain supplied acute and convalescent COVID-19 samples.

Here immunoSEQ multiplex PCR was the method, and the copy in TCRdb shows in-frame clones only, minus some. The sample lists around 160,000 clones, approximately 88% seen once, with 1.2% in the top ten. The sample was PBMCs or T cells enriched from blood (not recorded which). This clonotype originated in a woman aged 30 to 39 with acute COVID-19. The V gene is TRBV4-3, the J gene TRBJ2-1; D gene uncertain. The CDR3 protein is CASSQAAVSSYNEQFF. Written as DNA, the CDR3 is TGCGCCAGCAGCCAAGCGGCGGTTAGCTCCTACAATGAGCAGTTCTTC.